A selection of T cell receptor beta chains follows, all from one sample in a study of memory CD4+ T cells and cytomegalovirus serostatus. Sequencing used immunoSEQ multiplex PCR; TCRdb keeps in-frame clones, though not all of them. The sample shows around 50,000 clones, about 73% of them seen only once. Sequenced input: memory CD4+ T cells from blood. These TCRs come from an adult in good health and CMV-seronegative. The CDR3 runs from the conserved cysteine through the conserved F or W. Fields, in order: clone size, D gene, CDR3 length, V gene, J gene, CDR3 DNA, CDR3 protein. The D gene is left open where the match is weak. Clone size is stated in some rows and not others, as once, few, many or a class when expanded.

clone size: .; D gene: .; CDR3 length: 13; V gene: TRBV4-1; J gene: TRBJ1-1; CDR3 DNA: TGCGCCAGCAGCCAAGATCTTAGGGTGAAAGCTTTCTTT; CDR3 protein: CASSQDLRVKAFF
clone size: .; D gene: .; CDR3 length: 13; V gene: TRBV28; J gene: TRBJ2-3; CDR3 DNA: TGTGCCAGCAGTTTATCCGTTGCAGATACGCAGTATTTT; CDR3 protein: CASSLSVADTQYF
clone size: .; D gene: TRBD2; CDR3 length: 17; V gene: TRBV9; J gene: TRBJ2-1; CDR3 DNA: TGTGCCAGCAGCGTAACCAGACTTAGCGGGATTAACAATGAGCAGTTCTTC; CDR3 protein: CASSVTRLSGINNEQFF
clone size: .; D gene: .; CDR3 length: 16; V gene: TRBV5-4; J gene: TRBJ2-3; CDR3 DNA: TGTGCCAGCAGCTTGATGGGACGAGGGAACACAGATACGCAGTATTTT; CDR3 protein: CASSLMGRGNTDTQYF
clone size: once; D gene: .; CDR3 length: 12; V gene: TRBV11-2; J gene: TRBJ2-3; CDR3 DNA: TGTGCCAGCAGCAGATCACCAGATACGCAGTATTTT; CDR3 protein: CASSRSPDTQYF
clone size: .; D gene: .; CDR3 length: 14; V gene: TRBV28; J gene: TRBJ1-5; CDR3 DNA: TGTGCCAGCAGTTTGGGGATAGTAAATCAGCCCCAGCATTTT; CDR3 protein: CASSLGIVNQPQHF
clone size: .; D gene: TRBD2; CDR3 length: 14; V gene: TRBV9; J gene: TRBJ2-7; CDR3 DNA: TGTGCCAGCAGCGTGACTAGCGGTCCCTACGAGCAGTACTTC; CDR3 protein: CASSVTSGPYEQYF
clone size: .; D gene: TRBD2; CDR3 length: 15; V gene: TRBV4-1; J gene: TRBJ2-3; CDR3 DNA: TGCGCCAGCAGCCTTAGCGGGATGGGCACAGATACGCAGTATTTT; CDR3 protein: CASSLSGMGTDTQYF
clone size: .; D gene: TRBD1; CDR3 length: 17; V gene: TRBV15; J gene: TRBJ2-2; CDR3 DNA: TGTGCCACCAGCCGAACCTGGGACAGGGGGAACACCGGGGAGCTGTTTTTT; CDR3 protein: CATSRTWDRGNTGELFF
clone size: .; D gene: .; CDR3 length: 13; V gene: TRBV15; J gene: TRBJ2-7; CDR3 DNA: TGTGCCACCAGCAGCCCATTCTTGACGAGGCAGTACTTC; CDR3 protein: CATSSPFLTRQYF
clone size: .; D gene: TRBD1; CDR3 length: 12; V gene: TRBV10-2; J gene: TRBJ1-4; CDR3 DNA: TGCGCCACACAAGTACCGGGACAGGGGACGTTTTTT; CDR3 protein: CATQVPGQGTFF
clone size: few; D gene: .; CDR3 length: 13; V gene: TRBV7-3; J gene: TRBJ2-7; CDR3 DNA: TGTGCCAGCAGTCCCGACGGGTTTTACGAGCAGTACTTC; CDR3 protein: CASSPDGFYEQYF
clone size: .; D gene: .; CDR3 length: 15; V gene: TRBV19; J gene: TRBJ1-1; CDR3 DNA: TGTGCCAGTAGTATAGTGGCCGGGGGTCGGACTGAAGCTTTCTTT; CDR3 protein: CASSIVAGGRTEAFF
clone size: few; D gene: .; CDR3 length: 14; V gene: TRBV2; J gene: TRBJ1-5; CDR3 DNA: TGTGCCAGCAGTCTCTGGGGGCTTAATCAGCCCCAGCATTTT; CDR3 protein: CASSLWGLNQPQHF
clone size: .; D gene: .; CDR3 length: 13; V gene: TRBV5-4; J gene: TRBJ2-3; CDR3 DNA: TGTGCCAGCAGCCCGCCCCGCACAGATACGCAGTATTTT; CDR3 protein: CASSPPRTDTQYF
clone size: .; D gene: .; CDR3 length: 14; V gene: TRBV18; J gene: TRBJ1-5; CDR3 DNA: TGTGCCAGCTCACCGAGACAGGCCAATCAGCCCCAGCATTTT; CDR3 protein: CASSPRQANQPQHF
clone size: .; D gene: TRBD1; CDR3 length: 13; V gene: TRBV11-1; J gene: TRBJ2-7; CDR3 DNA: TGTGCCAGCAGCCGGGACAGGGGCTACGAGCAGTACTTC; CDR3 protein: CASSRDRGYEQYF
clone size: once; D gene: .; CDR3 length: 14; V gene: TRBV30; J gene: TRBJ2-7; CDR3 DNA: TGTGCCTGGGGGCCCCTCGGTTATCCCTACGAGCAGTACTTC; CDR3 protein: CAWGPLGYPYEQYF
clone size: .; D gene: TRBD1; CDR3 length: 14; V gene: TRBV29-1; J gene: TRBJ1-2; CDR3 DNA: TGCAGCGTTGTGGCCGACAGGGGGAACTATGGCTACACCTTC; CDR3 protein: CSVVADRGNYGYTF
clone size: few; D gene: TRBD1; CDR3 length: 14; V gene: TRBV29-1; J gene: TRBJ1-1; CDR3 DNA: TGCAGCGCTACCGAGGGGACAGCGGGCACTGAAGCTTTCTTT; CDR3 protein: CSATEGTAGTEAFF
clone size: .; D gene: TRBD2; CDR3 length: 14; V gene: TRBV5-1; J gene: TRBJ2-3; CDR3 DNA: TGCGCCAGCAGCTTAAGCGGGACCACAGATACGCAGTATTTT; CDR3 protein: CASSLSGTTDTQYF
clone size: .; D gene: .; CDR3 length: 13; V gene: TRBV7-6; J gene: TRBJ2-1; CDR3 DNA: TGTGCCAGCAGCTTTACCCGAGACAATGAGCAGTTCTTC; CDR3 protein: CASSFTRDNEQFF
clone size: .; D gene: .; CDR3 length: 15; V gene: TRBV18; J gene: TRBJ2-7; CDR3 DNA: TGTGCCAGCTCACCAACTAGCCGGGGAGAAACCGCGCAGTACTTC; CDR3 protein: CASSPTSRGETAQYF
clone size: once; D gene: .; CDR3 length: 18; V gene: TRBV6-1; J gene: TRBJ1-4; CDR3 DNA: TGTGCCAGCAGTGAAAGGCAGGGCCCGTTGCAACTAATTGAAAAACTGTTTTTT; CDR3 protein: CASSERQGPLQLIEKLFF
clone size: once; D gene: TRBD1; CDR3 length: 15; V gene: TRBV2; J gene: TRBJ1-6; CDR3 DNA: TGTGCCAGCAGGGGACAGGGGGCTCACGATTCACCCCTCCACTTT; CDR3 protein: CASRGQGAHDSPLHF
clone size: .; D gene: .; CDR3 length: 17; V gene: TRBV11-2; J gene: TRBJ1-3; CDR3 DNA: TGTGCCAGCAGCTCTATCGGTGGACAGTATTCTGGAAACACCATATATTTT; CDR3 protein: CASSSIGGQYSGNTIYF
clone size: .; D gene: .; CDR3 length: 14; V gene: TRBV7-6; J gene: TRBJ1-1; CDR3 DNA: TGTGCCAGCAGCGCGAGCAGGGGAGGAACTGAAGCTTTCTTT; CDR3 protein: CASSASRGGTEAFF
clone size: .; D gene: .; CDR3 length: 17; V gene: TRBV28; J gene: TRBJ1-5; CDR3 DNA: TGTGCCAGCAGTTTCCATATAGGACGGGAGATATATCAGCCCCAGCATTTT; CDR3 protein: CASSFHIGREIYQPQHF
clone size: few; D gene: TRBD2; CDR3 length: 15; V gene: TRBV18; J gene: TRBJ2-7; CDR3 DNA: TGTGCCAGCTCGCCCACCTCTGGCGGGAGTTACGAGCAGTACTTC; CDR3 protein: CASSPTSGGSYEQYF
clone size: few; D gene: TRBD2; CDR3 length: 15; V gene: TRBV10-2; J gene: TRBJ2-7; CDR3 DNA: TGCGCCAGCAGTGAGTCCGGACTAGCGGGAAGGGAGCAGTACTTC; CDR3 protein: CASSESGLAGREQYF
clone size: .; D gene: TRBD1; CDR3 length: 13; V gene: TRBV9; J gene: TRBJ2-1; CDR3 DNA: TGTGCCAGCAGCTCGAGGGGGCGGGATGAGCAGTTCTTC; CDR3 protein: CASSSRGRDEQFF
clone size: .; D gene: .; CDR3 length: 15; V gene: TRBV2; J gene: TRBJ2-2; CDR3 DNA: TGTGCCACCTTCGACGGGGGCGCGAACACCGGGGAGCTGTTTTTT; CDR3 protein: CATFDGGANTGELFF
clone size: once; D gene: TRBD2; CDR3 length: 15; V gene: TRBV12-5; J gene: TRBJ2-3; CDR3 DNA: TGTGCTAGTGGTTTATCTAGCGGGGTCACAGATACGCAGTATTTT; CDR3 protein: CASGLSSGVTDTQYF
clone size: .; D gene: TRBD2; CDR3 length: 14; V gene: TRBV30; J gene: TRBJ2-5; CDR3 DNA: TGTGCCTGGAGTTTGGCGGGAGCCGCCGGGACCCAGTACTTC; CDR3 protein: CAWSLAGAAGTQYF
clone size: .; D gene: TRBD1; CDR3 length: 15; V gene: TRBV7-3; J gene: TRBJ2-5; CDR3 DNA: TGTGCCAGCAGCCCGGACAGGGGAGGACGGGAGACCCAGTACTTC; CDR3 protein: CASSPDRGGRETQYF
clone size: few; D gene: .; CDR3 length: 12; V gene: TRBV2; J gene: TRBJ2-2; CDR3 DNA: TGTGCCAGCAGTGAGCCCACCGGGGAGCTGTTTTTT; CDR3 protein: CASSEPTGELFF
clone size: .; D gene: .; CDR3 length: 12; V gene: TRBV2; J gene: TRBJ1-5; CDR3 DNA: TGTGCCAGCAGTGAACCCAATCAGCCCCAGCATTTT; CDR3 protein: CASSEPNQPQHF
clone size: .; D gene: .; CDR3 length: 11; V gene: TRBV20-1; J gene: TRBJ2-5; CDR3 DNA: TGCAGTGCTAGAGATCCCCCGACCCAGTACTTC; CDR3 protein: CSARDPPTQYF
clone size: .; D gene: TRBD2; CDR3 length: 17; V gene: TRBV6-1; J gene: TRBJ2-1; CDR3 DNA: TGTGCCAGCAGTGTACAGGGTGTGAGGACTAGCAGGGGTGAGCAGTTCTTC; CDR3 protein: CASSVQGVRTSRGEQFF
clone size: .; D gene: TRBD1; CDR3 length: 12; V gene: TRBV5-6; J gene: TRBJ2-7; CDR3 DNA: TGTGCCAGCAGCCGCGGACAGGGCCTAGAGTACTTC; CDR3 protein: CASSRGQGLEYF
clone size: .; D gene: TRBD1; CDR3 length: 13; V gene: TRBV19; J gene: TRBJ2-6; CDR3 DNA: TGTGCCAGTAGTAACGGACAGGGGGGAGTCCTGACTTTC; CDR3 protein: CASSNGQGGVLTF
clone size: .; D gene: .; CDR3 length: 12; V gene: TRBV30; J gene: TRBJ2-7; CDR3 DNA: TGTGCCTGGAGTGGGTCCGGGTACGAGCAGTACTTC; CDR3 protein: CAWSGSGYEQYF
clone size: .; D gene: .; CDR3 length: 12; V gene: TRBV6-5; J gene: TRBJ2-1; CDR3 DNA: TGTGCCAGCAGCCGACCCAGCGGTGAGCAGTTCTTC; CDR3 protein: CASSRPSGEQFF
clone size: .; D gene: TRBD1; CDR3 length: 17; V gene: TRBV7-8; J gene: TRBJ1-2; CDR3 DNA: TGTGCCAGCAGCCTTGGGACAGGGGGGTCCGCAAACTATGGCTACACCTTC; CDR3 protein: CASSLGTGGSANYGYTF
clone size: .; D gene: TRBD2; CDR3 length: 17; V gene: TRBV11-2; J gene: TRBJ2-7; CDR3 DNA: TGTGCCAGCAGCTTAGTGAGCCCCTCTAGCGGGAGTTACGAGCAGTACTTC; CDR3 protein: CASSLVSPSSGSYEQYF
clone size: .; D gene: TRBD2; CDR3 length: 16; V gene: TRBV18; J gene: TRBJ2-5; CDR3 DNA: TGTGCCAGCTCACCGCCCGGGACTAGCATCCAAGAGACCCAGTACTTC; CDR3 protein: CASSPPGTSIQETQYF
clone size: once; D gene: .; CDR3 length: 12; V gene: TRBV19; J gene: TRBJ1-2; CDR3 DNA: TGTGCCAGTAGCCCCAGACACTATGGCTACACCTTC; CDR3 protein: CASSPRHYGYTF
clone size: .; D gene: .; CDR3 length: 13; V gene: TRBV19; J gene: TRBJ2-7; CDR3 DNA: TGTGCCAGTAGTGCGGGACAGATGGGCGAGCAGTACTTC; CDR3 protein: CASSAGQMGEQYF
clone size: .; D gene: .; CDR3 length: 15; V gene: TRBV11-2; J gene: TRBJ2-1; CDR3 DNA: TGTGCCAGCAGCAAACCGGGCCGGGGAAACAATGAGCAGTTCTTC; CDR3 protein: CASSKPGRGNNEQFF
clone size: .; D gene: TRBD2; CDR3 length: 18; V gene: TRBV4-1; J gene: TRBJ2-2; CDR3 DNA: TGCGCCAGCAGCCAGGCGGGACTAGCGGGAGGGGACACCGGGGAGCTGTTTTTT; CDR3 protein: CASSQAGLAGGDTGELFF
clone size: .; D gene: .; CDR3 length: 14; V gene: TRBV15; J gene: TRBJ1-2; CDR3 DNA: TGTGCCACCAGCAGAGGTAGGGATGAGAAGCGCTACACCTTC; CDR3 protein: CATSRGRDEKRYTF
clone size: .; D gene: .; CDR3 length: 15; V gene: TRBV7-9; J gene: TRBJ2-5; CDR3 DNA: TGTGCCAGCAGCCCCAAAAAGCGTATCCAAGAGACCCAGTACTTC; CDR3 protein: CASSPKKRIQETQYF
clone size: .; D gene: TRBD1; CDR3 length: 13; V gene: TRBV5-1; J gene: TRBJ2-1; CDR3 DNA: TGCGCCAGCAGCCCCCAGGGGGATGATGAGCAGTTCTTC; CDR3 protein: CASSPQGDDEQFF
clone size: .; D gene: .; CDR3 length: 13; V gene: TRBV5-1; J gene: TRBJ1-2; CDR3 DNA: TGCGCCAGCAGCTTGGCCACGGCCAATGGCTACACCTTC; CDR3 protein: CASSLATANGYTF
clone size: few; D gene: .; CDR3 length: 15; V gene: TRBV6-1; J gene: TRBJ2-1; CDR3 DNA: TGTGCCAGCAGCCGGACAGCCGAGTTAAACAATGAGCAGTTCTTC; CDR3 protein: CASSRTAELNNEQFF
clone size: once; D gene: TRBD1; CDR3 length: 15; V gene: TRBV5-1; J gene: TRBJ1-4; CDR3 DNA: TGCGCCAGCAGCCTCAGGGGGACCTATAATGAAAAACTGTTTTTT; CDR3 protein: CASSLRGTYNEKLFF
clone size: .; D gene: .; CDR3 length: 11; V gene: TRBV19; J gene: TRBJ2-2; CDR3 DNA: TGTGCCAGTCGGAGGGGTGGGGAGCTGTTTTTT; CDR3 protein: CASRRGGELFF